This record concerns one TCR beta chain sequence. This clonotype came up a few times. The antigen it recognizes is unknown. Base qualities are not provided; no much larger clone lies one nucleotide away. The data were obtained in a study of CD8 T cells in ankylosing spondylitis (dated by TCRdb to about 2017). Concerning the study at large: The study set out to find disease-linked TCR variants by profiling T cell receptor beta repertoires in ankylosing spondylitis patients and healthy donors. Peripheral blood was sampled, and synovial fluid was also collected from ankylosing spondylitis patients. The full study cohort comprised 25 ankylosing spondylitis patients and approximately 100 healthy donors. Study-level results and caveats: A CD8+ phenotype was shown by the disease-linked clones, which were found at relatively low frequencies in peripheral blood. A TCR beta motif made up of several highly homologous amino acid variants appeared to be characteristic of blood from ankylosing spondylitis patients. According to the report, matched synovial fluid samples from ankylosing spondylitis patients were significantly enriched for the disease-linked clones. Some TCR beta motif variants had previously been reported in synovial fluid and blood of reactive arthritis patients, which suggested common disease-initiation mechanisms.

The sample was run on an Illumina HiSeq 2500. Quantitative 5'-RACE with molecular barcodes was the method used to prepare the TCR beta libraries. Concerning the study's data processing: Disease-linked TCR variants were identified with a new computational method built on a probabilistic model of VDJ rearrangement. In TCRdb, the public reads were trimmed at Q25 with fastp and aligned with MiXCR, with productive beta chains retained. One record per CDR3 amino acid sequence lists the most common genes and DNA. The V and J calls here are based on TCRdb, not the publication. In all, the sample holds under 250,000 distinct CDR3 sequences, and about 10% of those were seen once. 6% to 8.5% of the sample comes from the top ten. Via the germline V gene (reference sequence), CDR1 is DFQATT and CDR2 SNEGSKA. Including the terminal cysteine and phenylalanine, the CDR3 comprises 15 residues. Of all the DNA, just the CDR3 is kept, 45 bases in frame from base 1. Germline trimming amounts to 5 bases on V and 4 bases on J, with 9 as the count of junction bases outside the gene matches.

This clonotype originated in a male donor with ankylosing spondylitis or in good health (not recorded which). The source material was blood, either unsorted or a sorted T cell fraction (not recorded which). This chain joins TRBV20-1 to TRBJ2-3; the junction holds 10 bases that match TRBD2. Read as DNA, the sequence is TGCAGTGCTTGTCTAGCGGGAGAAGGCTCAGATACGCAGTATTTT. It translates as CSACLAGEGSDTQYF.